This T cell receptor beta chain originates from a study of T-cell reconstitution after alpha-beta-depleted transplantation in children. CDR1 and CDR2 from the germline V gene are SGHRS and YFSETQ. Trimming shortened V by 0 bases and J by 0 bases, and 7 bases separated the two germline ends. The CDR3 totals 15 residues. Unique molecular identifiers featured in how the TCRbeta library was prepared. TCRdb reprocessed the PCR reads via MiXCR and lists one record per CDR3 protein. The sample records about 98,000 distinct CDR3 sequences, 7.5% to 9.5% being singletons. General study points: T-cell counts and diversity at one year following transplant were attributed mainly to newly produced T cells. The origin of alpha-beta T cells about two months after transplant was reportedly several hundred expanded graft clones. TCRbeta diversity was high at day 60 in some patients (a result of surviving recipient T cells and thymic progenitors).

Ten or more counts support this clonotype. The antigen is not known. This TCR was sampled from a boy between 2 and 10 years old with acute lymphoblastic leukemia, due to receive a stem cell transplant. The sequences come from PBMCs, collected before TCRalphabeta/CD19-depleted stem cell transplant. V is TRBV5-1 and J is TRBJ2-1; no clear D gene. The CDR3 DNA sequence: TGCGCCAGCAGCTTGGTCCTAGGCTCCTACAATGAGCAGTTCTTC. It codes for CASSLVLGSYNEQFF.